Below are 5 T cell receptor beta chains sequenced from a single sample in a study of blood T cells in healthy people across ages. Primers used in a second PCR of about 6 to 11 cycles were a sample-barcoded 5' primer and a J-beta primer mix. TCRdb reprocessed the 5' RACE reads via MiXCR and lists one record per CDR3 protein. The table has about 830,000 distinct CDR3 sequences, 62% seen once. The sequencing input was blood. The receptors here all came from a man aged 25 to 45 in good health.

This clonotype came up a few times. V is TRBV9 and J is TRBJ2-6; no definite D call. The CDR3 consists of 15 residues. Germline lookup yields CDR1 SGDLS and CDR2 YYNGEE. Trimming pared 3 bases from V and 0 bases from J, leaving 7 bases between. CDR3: CASSGHLSGANVLTF. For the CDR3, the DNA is TGTGCCAGCAGCGGACACCTCTCTGGGGCCAACGTCCTGACTTTC.

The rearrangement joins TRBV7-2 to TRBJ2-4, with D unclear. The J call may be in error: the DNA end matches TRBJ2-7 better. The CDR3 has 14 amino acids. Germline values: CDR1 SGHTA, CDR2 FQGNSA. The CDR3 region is CASSHGPIPHEQYF. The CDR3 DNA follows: TGTGCCAGCAGCCATGGGCCTATTCCCCACGAGCAGTACTTC.

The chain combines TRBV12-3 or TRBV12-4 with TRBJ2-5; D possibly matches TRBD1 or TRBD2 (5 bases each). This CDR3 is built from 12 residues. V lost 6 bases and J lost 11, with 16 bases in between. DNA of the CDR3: TGTGCCAGCAGAGGGATGCTGGGGGAGCAGTACTTC. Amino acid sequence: CASRGMLGEQYF.

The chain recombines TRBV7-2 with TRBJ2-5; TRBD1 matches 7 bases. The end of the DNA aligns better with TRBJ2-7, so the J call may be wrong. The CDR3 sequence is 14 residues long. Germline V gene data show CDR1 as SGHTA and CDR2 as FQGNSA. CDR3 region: CASSLRGQNYEQYF. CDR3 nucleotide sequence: TGTGCCAGCAGCTTAAGGGGGCAGAACTACGAGCAGTACTTC.

The CDR3 bases are TGTGCCAGCAGCGCCCGACAGGGCTATTCGTACGAGCAGTACTTC. Protein sequence: CASSARQGYSYEQYF. This chain uses TRBV7-8 with TRBJ2-7, with 7 bases aligning to TRBD1. The V and J ends lost 5 bases and 4 bases, in that order; junction bases with no gene match: 11. This CDR3 is 15 amino acids long. Germline V gene data show CDR1 as SGHVS and CDR2 as FQNEAQ. Together with reference TRBV7-8 and TRBJ2-7, the CDR3 gives the full variable domain: GAGVSQSPRYKVAKRGQDVALRCDPISGHVSLFWYQQALGQGPEFLTYFQNEAQLDKSGLPSDRFFAERPEGSVSTLKIQRTQQEDSAVYLCASSARQGYSYEQYFGPGTRLTVT.